This T cell receptor beta chain is drawn from a study of T cells in Graves' hyperthyroidism and ophthalmopathy. The CDR3 regions of TCR beta were amplified from RNA transcripts. HTBI primers were the set used in a first-round RT-PCR of the TCR CDR3. TCRdb redid the calling of the multiplex PCR reads with MiXCR, one entry per CDR3 protein. Of hundreds of thousands of distinct CDR3 sequences detected, 20% to 25% appear once; the ten largest clones hold about 34%. In this sample, this clonotype turned up a few times. Its antigen is unknown. Germline V gives CDR1 SQVTM, CDR2 ANQGSEA. Deletions cut 1 base from V and 8 bases from J, with 18 bases between. The CDR3 covers 15 residues. Study results and caveats: Stable hyperthyroidism and ophthalmopathy were separated using 13 V-J signatures. Blood also carried most thyroid clonotypes expanded above 0.001.

Specimen: blood. The chain combines TRBV29-1 with TRBJ2-1, with D unresolved. This TCR derives from a man younger than 45 with Graves' ophthalmopathy. CDR3 DNA: TGCAGCGTTGAAGCATCGGATCGAGTCGTCGATGAGCAGTTCTTC. Translated: CSVEASDRVVDEQFF.